One T cell receptor (beta chain) is described in this entry. Its antigen is currently not known. Base qualities are not at hand, and no much larger clone is one base apart. This sample stems from a study of blood T cell repertoires in COVID-19 (TCRdb year 2020). Some background on the complete study: Samples covering the acute and convalescent phases of COVID-19 were provided by collaborators in the United States, Italy and Spain. The prospective study material was composed of cDNA or gDNA derived from T cells, B-cell-depleted T cells, or PBMCs. Subjects who had been exposed to COVID-19, were actively infected with it, or had recovered from it provided the deeply sampled blood TCRbeta repertoires that made up the dataset. The repertoires were released in a freely available public database meant as a resource for research on the immune response to SARS-CoV-2. The samples were drawn from two sources: the first 160 participants of the ongoing ImmuneRACE study, and 950 to 1,500 subjects contributed by 6 global collaborators. A de-identified subject ID, COVID-19 status, age in years and sex were almost always included in the sample metadata. Where HLA class I and class II types were available, the types were taken from metadata supplied by the sample provider, not from assay-based typing.

Overall results and qualifications from the work: The quantity of clinical and demographic metadata differed by source and by participant and was supplied without curation.

TCRbeta CDR3 regions were amplified from genomic DNA using the immunoSEQ Assay, a bias-controlled multiplex PCR. The authors processed their data as follows. The number of nucleated cells in each sample was estimated by amplification of reference gene primers within the assay. To quantify the absolute abundance of each unique TCRbeta CDR3 rearrangement, sequence reads were collapsed and filtered. For each sample, productive Simpson clonality was calculated as the square root of Simpson's diversity index over productive rearrangements. Sourced from immuneACCESS, this table was stored by TCRdb with only in-frame sequences that have V and J called. A share of the clones is absent; for the studies checked, an unresolved V gene accounts for under half, and the remainder has no known explanation. V, J and clone size reflect that table, while D and trimming were determined from the DNA. The sample table contains around 300,000 clones; only one count was recorded for approximately 86% of them. The top ten hold about 2.2% of the sample.

Via the germline V gene, CDR1 is SGHTA and CDR2 FQGNSA. The trim is 8 bases for V and 2 bases for J, with a gap of 16 bases between the germline ends. The CDR3 measures 15 amino acids from cysteine to phenylalanine. This entry keeps only the CDR3 DNA: 45 bases, framed from base 1. Another Seattle source contributed samples from volunteer blood donors who had recovered from COVID-19. The collaborating institutions used their own protocols to collect whole blood in K2EDTA tubes. For TCRbeta analysis, collaborators shipped samples in one of three forms: frozen whole blood, isolated PBMCs, or DNA extracted from either of those sample types.

The source of this sequence is a woman aged 25 to 39 who had recovered from COVID-19. Material: peripheral blood. The rearranged chain carries TRBV7-2 and TRBJ2-1; a tentative D call is TRBD1 (6 bases match). DNA sequence: TGTGCCAGCTTATCCGCGTGGGGGCCCTACAATGAGCAGTTCTTC. It codes for CASLSAWGPYNEQFF. With the portions outside the CDR3 filled from the reference TRBV7-2 and TRBJ2-1 genes, the complete variable region becomes GAGVSQSPSNKVTEKGKDVELRCDPISGHTALYWYRQSLGQGLEFLIYFQGNSAPDKSGLPSDRFSAERTGGSVSTLTIQRTQQEDSAVYLCASLSAWGPYNEQFFGPGTRLTVL.